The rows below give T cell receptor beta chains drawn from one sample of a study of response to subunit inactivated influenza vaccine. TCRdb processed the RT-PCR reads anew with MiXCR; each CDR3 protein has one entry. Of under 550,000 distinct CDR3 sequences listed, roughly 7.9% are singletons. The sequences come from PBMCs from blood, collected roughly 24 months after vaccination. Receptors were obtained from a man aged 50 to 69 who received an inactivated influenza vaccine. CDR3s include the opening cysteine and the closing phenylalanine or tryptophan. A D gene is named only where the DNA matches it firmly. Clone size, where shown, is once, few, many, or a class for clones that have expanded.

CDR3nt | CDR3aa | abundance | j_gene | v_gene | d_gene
TGTGCCAGCAGTTTGTCTAGCGGGGGGGGATACAATGAGCAGTTCTTC | CASSLSSGGGYNEQFF | many | TRBJ2-1 | TRBV12-3/TRBV12-4 | TRBD2
TGTGCCAGCAGTTACCCGGGGGCAGCCAAAAACATTCAGTACTTC | CASSYPGAAKNIQYF | few | TRBJ2-4 | TRBV28 | -
TGTGCCAGCAGTGTGACTAGCTCGGGTACGCAGTATTTT | CASSVTSSGTQYF | - | TRBJ2-3 | TRBV12-3/TRBV12-4 | TRBD2
TGTGCCAGCAGAAATGACAGGGGGCTTTGGTACGAGCAGTACTTC | CASRNDRGLWYEQYF | - | TRBJ2-7 | TRBV7-9 | TRBD1
TGCGCCAGCAGCCAACAGCGGGGGGTATCGCGAGAGACCCAGTACTTC | CASSQQRGVSRETQYF | few | TRBJ2-5 | TRBV5-1 | TRBD2
TGTGCCAGCAGTTTAGCGGGGACCGGGGAGCTGTTTTTT | CASSLAGTGELFF | many | TRBJ2-2 | TRBV7-9 | TRBD2
TGCAGTGCTACCCCCGGGGGGCAGTTGAACACTGAAGCTTTCTTT | CSATPGGQLNTEAFF | many | TRBJ1-1 | TRBV20-1 | -
TGCGCCAGCAGAGAAAGCCCCGTTACGAACACTGAAGCTTTCTTT | CASRESPVTNTEAFF | - | TRBJ1-1 | TRBV5-1 | -
TGTGCCAGCAGGAGGACCACTGAAGCTTTCTTT | CASRRTTEAFF | few | TRBJ1-1 | TRBV12-3/TRBV12-4 | -
TGTGCCATCAACCCTGGGGACACCACCTACGAGCAGTACTTC | CAINPGDTTYEQYF | many | TRBJ2-7 | TRBV10-3 | -
TGTGCCAGCAGCCAGAAAGGGCTCAGCCTTTCCTTC | CASSQKGLSLSF | few | TRBJ2-5 | TRBV11-2 | -